Listed here is a single TCR beta chain. This sample is drawn from a study of blood T cell repertoires in COVID-19. The V gene's germline CDR1 is SGHDN and CDR2 FVKESK. Trimming cost V 4 bases and J 6 bases, with 10 bases left between them. The length of the CDR3 is 13 residues. Here immunoSEQ multiplex PCR was the method, and the copy in TCRdb shows in-frame clones only, minus some. The sample lists about 350,000 clones; roughly nine tenths were seen once. The receptor comes from an older woman with COVID-19, enrolled during active disease. Sequenced sample: peripheral blood. V is TRBV14 and J is TRBJ2-1; no firm D call. CDR3 sequence: CASSPQPGNEQFF. CDR3 bases: TGTGCCAGCAGCCCCCAACCGGGCAATGAGCAGTTCTTC.